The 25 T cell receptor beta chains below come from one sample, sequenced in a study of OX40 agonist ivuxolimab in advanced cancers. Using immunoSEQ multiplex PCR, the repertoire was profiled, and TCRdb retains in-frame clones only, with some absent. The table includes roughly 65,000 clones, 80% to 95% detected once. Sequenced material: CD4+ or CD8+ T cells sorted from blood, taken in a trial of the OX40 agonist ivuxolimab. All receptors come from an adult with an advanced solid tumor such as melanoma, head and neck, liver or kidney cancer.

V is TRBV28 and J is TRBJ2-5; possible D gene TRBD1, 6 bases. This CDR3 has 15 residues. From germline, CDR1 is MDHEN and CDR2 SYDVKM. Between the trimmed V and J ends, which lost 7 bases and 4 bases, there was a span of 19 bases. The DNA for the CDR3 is TGTGCCAGCACACTGCAGGTTGGGGGCCTAGAGACCCAGTACTTC. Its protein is CASTLQVGGLETQYF. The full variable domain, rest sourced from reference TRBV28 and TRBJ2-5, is DVKVTQSSRYLVKRTGEKVFLECVQDMDHENMFWYRQDPGLGLRLIYFSYDVKMKEKGDIPEGYSVSREKKERFSLILESASTNQTSMYLCASTLQVGGLETQYFGPGTRLLVL.

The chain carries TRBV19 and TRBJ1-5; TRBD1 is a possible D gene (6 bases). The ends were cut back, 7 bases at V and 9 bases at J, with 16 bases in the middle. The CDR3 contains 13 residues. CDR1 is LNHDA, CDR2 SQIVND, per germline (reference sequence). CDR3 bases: TGTGCCAGTACCCCCCGGAGGGGGACGCCCCAGCATTTT. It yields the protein CASTPRRGTPQHF.

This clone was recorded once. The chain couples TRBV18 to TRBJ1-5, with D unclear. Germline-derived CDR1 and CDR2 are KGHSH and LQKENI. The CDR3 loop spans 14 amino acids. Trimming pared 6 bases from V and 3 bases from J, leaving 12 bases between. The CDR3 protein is CASSPGQLNQPQHF. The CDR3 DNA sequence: TGTGCCAGCTCCCCGGGTCAACTCAATCAGCCCCAGCATTTT.

CDR3 protein: CASSVAGSYNEQFF. For the CDR3, the DNA is TGTGCCAGCAGTGTAGCGGGTTCCTACAATGAGCAGTTCTTC. The chain couples TRBV6-1 to TRBJ2-1, with TRBD2 matching over 7 bases. Germline values: CDR1 MNHNS, CDR2 SASEGT. The V segment lost 4 bases and the J segment 1 base; nucleotides outside the gene matches: 1. The CDR3 contains 14 residues.

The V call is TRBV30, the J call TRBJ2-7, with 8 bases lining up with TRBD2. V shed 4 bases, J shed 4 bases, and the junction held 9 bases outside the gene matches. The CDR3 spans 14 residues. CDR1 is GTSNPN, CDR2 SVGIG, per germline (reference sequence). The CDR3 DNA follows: TGTGCCTGGACTCCCCGGACTAGCAGATACGAGCAGTACTTC. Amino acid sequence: CAWTPRTSRYEQYF.

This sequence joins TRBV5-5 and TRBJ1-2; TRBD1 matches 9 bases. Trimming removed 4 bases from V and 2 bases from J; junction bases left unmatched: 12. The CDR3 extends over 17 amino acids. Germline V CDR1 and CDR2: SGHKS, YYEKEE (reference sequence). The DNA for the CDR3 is TGTGCCAGCAGCCCTCACCCCCCAGGGACAGGGAACTATGGCTACACCTTC. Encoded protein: CASSPHPPGTGNYGYTF.

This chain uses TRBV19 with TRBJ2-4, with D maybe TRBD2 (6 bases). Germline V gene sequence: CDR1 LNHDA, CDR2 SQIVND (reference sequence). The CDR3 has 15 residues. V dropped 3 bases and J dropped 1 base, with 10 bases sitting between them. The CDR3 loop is CASSMEGLAKNIQYF. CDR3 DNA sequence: TGTGCCAGTAGTATGGAGGGTTTGGCCAAAAACATTCAGTACTTC.

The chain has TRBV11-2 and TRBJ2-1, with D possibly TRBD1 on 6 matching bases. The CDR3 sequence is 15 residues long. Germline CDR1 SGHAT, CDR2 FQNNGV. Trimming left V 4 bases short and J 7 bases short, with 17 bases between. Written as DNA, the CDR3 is TGTGCCAGCAGCTACCTTGGACAGCCAGGGAATGAGCAGTTCTTC. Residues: CASSYLGQPGNEQFF.

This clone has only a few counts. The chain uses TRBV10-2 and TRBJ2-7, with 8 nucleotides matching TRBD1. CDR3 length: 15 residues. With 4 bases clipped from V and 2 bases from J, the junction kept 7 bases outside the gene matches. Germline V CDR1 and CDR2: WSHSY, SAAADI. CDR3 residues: CASSVGTGLPYEQYF. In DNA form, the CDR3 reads TGCGCCAGCAGTGTCGGGACAGGTTTGCCCTACGAGCAGTACTTC.

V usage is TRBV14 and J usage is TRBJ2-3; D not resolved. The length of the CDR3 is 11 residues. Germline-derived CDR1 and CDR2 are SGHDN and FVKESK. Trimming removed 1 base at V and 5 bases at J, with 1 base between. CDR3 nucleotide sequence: TGTGCCAGCAGCCAAGTAGATACGCAGTATTTT. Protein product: CASSQVDTQYF.

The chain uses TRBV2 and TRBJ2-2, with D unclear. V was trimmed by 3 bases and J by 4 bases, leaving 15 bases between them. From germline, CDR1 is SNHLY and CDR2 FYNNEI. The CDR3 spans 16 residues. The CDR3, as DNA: TGTGCCAGCAGTGAGGAGACTCCAAGGAGCACCGGGGAGCTGTTTTTT. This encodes CASSEETPRSTGELFF.

The CDR3 DNA reads TGTGCCAGCTCACAATCGACAGGGGGGGACTCTGGGGCCAACGTCCTGACTTTC. Amino acid sequence: CASSQSTGGDSGANVLTF. The V and J genes are TRBV18 and TRBJ2-6; 9 bases are a match to TRBD1. The germline CDR1 and CDR2 sequences are KGHSH and LQKENI. With 4 bases clipped from V and 0 bases from J, the junction kept 7 bases outside the gene matches. The CDR3 totals 18 residues.

As DNA, the CDR3 is TGTGCCACCAGCAGAGAAGCGGAGGGAATCTATCTCAACACCATATATTTT. It translates to CATSREAEGIYLNTIYF. The chain recombines TRBV15 with TRBJ1-3; D unclear. V dropped 0 bases and J dropped 7 bases, with 19 bases sitting between them. Per germline, CDR1 LNHNV and CDR2 YYDKDF (reference sequence). This CDR3 has 17 amino acids.

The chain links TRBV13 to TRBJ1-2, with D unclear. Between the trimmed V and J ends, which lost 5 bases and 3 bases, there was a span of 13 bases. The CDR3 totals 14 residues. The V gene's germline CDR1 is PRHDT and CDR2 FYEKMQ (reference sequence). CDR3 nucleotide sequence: TGTGCCAGCAGCAGGAGGGTCGCGGACTATGGCTACACCTTC. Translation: CASSRRVADYGYTF.

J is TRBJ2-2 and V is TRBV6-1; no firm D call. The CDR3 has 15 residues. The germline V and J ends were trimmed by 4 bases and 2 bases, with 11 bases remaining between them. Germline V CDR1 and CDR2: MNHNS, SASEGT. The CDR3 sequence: CASSVRTRNTGELFF. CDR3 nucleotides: TGTGCCAGCAGTGTAAGGACCCGCAACACCGGGGAGCTGTTTTTT.

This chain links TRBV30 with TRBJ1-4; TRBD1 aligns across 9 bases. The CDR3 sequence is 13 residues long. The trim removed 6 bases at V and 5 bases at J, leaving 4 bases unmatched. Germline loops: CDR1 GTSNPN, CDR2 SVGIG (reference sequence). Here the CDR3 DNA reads TGTGCCTGCCATGGGACAGGGAATGAAAAACTGTTTTTT. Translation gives CACHGTGNEKLFF.

The CDR3 DNA sequence: TGTGCCAGTAGTATAGTGGGTAGTAAAGCTTTCTTT. Protein: CASSIVGSKAFF. The chain links TRBV19 to TRBJ1-1; no definite D call. V was shortened by 1 base and J by 9 bases, with 9 bases between the two germline ends. The CDR3 loop spans 12 amino acids. The germline V gene has CDR1 LNHDA and CDR2 SQIVND (reference sequence).

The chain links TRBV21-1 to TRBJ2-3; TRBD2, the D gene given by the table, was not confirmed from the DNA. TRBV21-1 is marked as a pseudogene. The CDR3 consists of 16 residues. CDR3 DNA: TGTGCCAGCAGCAAGACTAGCGGGATCTATCCAGATACGCAGTATTTT. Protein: CASSKTSGIYPDTQYF.

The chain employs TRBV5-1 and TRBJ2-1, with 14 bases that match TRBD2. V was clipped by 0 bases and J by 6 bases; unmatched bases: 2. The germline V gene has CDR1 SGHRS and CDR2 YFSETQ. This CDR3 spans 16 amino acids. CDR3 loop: CASSLEGTSGSNEQFF. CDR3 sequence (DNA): TGCGCCAGCAGCTTGGAGGGGACTAGCGGGAGCAATGAGCAGTTCTTC.

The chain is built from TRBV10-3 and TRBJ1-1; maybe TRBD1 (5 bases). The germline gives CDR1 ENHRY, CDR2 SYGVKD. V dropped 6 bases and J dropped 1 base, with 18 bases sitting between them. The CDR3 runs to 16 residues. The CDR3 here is CAIRDPGRGGNTEAFF. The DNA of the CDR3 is TGTGCCATCAGGGACCCGGGACGGGGGGGGAACACTGAAGCTTTCTTT.

CDR3 DNA sequence: TGTGCCAGCAGCTTAGAGCTGGGCAGAACGACCAACACCGGGGAGCTGTTTTTT. Translated: CASSLELGRTTNTGELFF. This chain joins TRBV7-9 and TRBJ2-2; D not resolved. The CDR3 totals 18 residues. Germline values: CDR1 SEHNR, CDR2 FQNEAQ (reference sequence). The V gene lost 1 base and the J gene lost 2 bases, with 17 bases spanning the gap.

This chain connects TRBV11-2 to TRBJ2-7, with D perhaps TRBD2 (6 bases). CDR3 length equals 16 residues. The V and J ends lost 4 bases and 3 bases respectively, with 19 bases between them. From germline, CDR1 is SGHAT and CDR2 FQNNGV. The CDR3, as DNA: TGTGCCAGCAGCTCAACCGTCGGGACGGGAGACTACGAGCAGTACTTC. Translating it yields CASSSTVGTGDYEQYF.

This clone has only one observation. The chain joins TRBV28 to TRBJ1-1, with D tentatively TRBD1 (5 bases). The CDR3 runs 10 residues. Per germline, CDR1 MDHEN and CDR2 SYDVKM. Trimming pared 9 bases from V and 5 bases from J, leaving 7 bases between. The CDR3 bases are TGTGCCAGTGGGGGTACTGAAGCTTTCTTT. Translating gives CASGGTEAFF.

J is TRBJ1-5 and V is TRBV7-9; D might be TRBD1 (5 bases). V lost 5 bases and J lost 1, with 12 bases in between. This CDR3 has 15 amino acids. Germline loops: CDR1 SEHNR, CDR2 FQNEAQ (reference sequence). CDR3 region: CASSDLSGSNQPQHF. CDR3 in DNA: TGTGCCAGCAGCGACTTATCAGGGAGCAATCAGCCCCAGCATTTT.

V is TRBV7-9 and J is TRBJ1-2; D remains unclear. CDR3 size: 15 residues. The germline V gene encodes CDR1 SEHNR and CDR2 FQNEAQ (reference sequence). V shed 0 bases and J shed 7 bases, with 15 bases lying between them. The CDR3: CASSLALRAPSGYTF. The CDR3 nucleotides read TGTGCCAGCAGCTTAGCTCTGCGGGCCCCCTCTGGCTACACCTTC.